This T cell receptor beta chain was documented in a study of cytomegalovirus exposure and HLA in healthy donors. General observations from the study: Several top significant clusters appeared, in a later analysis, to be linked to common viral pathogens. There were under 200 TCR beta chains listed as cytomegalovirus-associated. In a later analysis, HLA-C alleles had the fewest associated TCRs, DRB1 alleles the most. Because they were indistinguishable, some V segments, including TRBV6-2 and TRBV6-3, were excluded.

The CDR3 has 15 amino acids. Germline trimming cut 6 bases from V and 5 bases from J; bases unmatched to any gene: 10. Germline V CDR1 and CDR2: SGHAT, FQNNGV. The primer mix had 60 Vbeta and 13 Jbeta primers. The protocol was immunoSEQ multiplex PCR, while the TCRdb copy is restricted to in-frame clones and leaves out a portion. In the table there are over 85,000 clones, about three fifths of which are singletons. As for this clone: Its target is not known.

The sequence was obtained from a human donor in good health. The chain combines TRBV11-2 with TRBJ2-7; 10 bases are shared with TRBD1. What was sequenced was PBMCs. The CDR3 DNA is TGTGCCAGCAGTCCCGACAGGGGGCCAAATCACGAGCAGTACTTC. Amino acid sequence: CASSPDRGPNHEQYF.